This T cell receptor beta chain was sequenced during a study of shared clonotypes between healthy human individuals. General observations from the study: Relative to clonotypes present in all four donors, those not shared had lower generation probabilities.

In the case of this clone: Its antigen is still unknown.

The J segment lost 7 bases and the V segment lost 6 bases, leaving 9 bases of the junction unmatched. The CDR3 totals 14 residues. The germline gives CDR1 MDHEN, CDR2 SYDVKM. CD45RO-negative cells were positively selected for CCR7, leaving out terminally differentiated effector memory CD45RA+ cells. The healthy adult donors were HIV-negative and reported no recent acute infections or vaccinations. Only in-frame clones appear in the TCRdb table, and some are missing; sequencing was by immunoSEQ multiplex PCR. Of more than 2 million clones listed, roughly 95% are singletons. The source is a man between 18 and 29 years old in good health. Some clones in this sample may be carry-over from other donors' samples. The specimen was naive CD8+ T cells from PBMCs. The chain uses TRBV28 and TRBJ1-2; 9 bases line up with TRBD1. The CDR3 DNA reads TGTGCCAGCAGCACGGACAGGGGTCACAGTGGCTACACCTTC. It is translated as CASSTDRGHSGYTF.